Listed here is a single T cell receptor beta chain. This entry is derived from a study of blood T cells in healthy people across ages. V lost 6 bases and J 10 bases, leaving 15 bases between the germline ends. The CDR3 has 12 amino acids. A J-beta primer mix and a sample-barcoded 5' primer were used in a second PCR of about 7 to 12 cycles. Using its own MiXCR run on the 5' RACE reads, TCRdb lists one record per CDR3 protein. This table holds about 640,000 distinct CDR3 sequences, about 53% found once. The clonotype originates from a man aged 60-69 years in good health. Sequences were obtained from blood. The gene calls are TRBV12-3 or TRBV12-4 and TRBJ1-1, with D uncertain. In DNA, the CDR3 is TGTGCCAGCAGCCCGACATCTCGAAGAGCTTTCTTT. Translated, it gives CASSPTSRRAFF.